The following is a T cell receptor beta chain sequence with its context. These data originate in a study of T cells expressing NK-cell markers. Study information: In sorted CD3+CD56+NKG2C+, CD3+CD56+NKG2C- and CD3+CD56-NKG2C+ T cells, TCR beta repertoires were obtained. One of the eight sequenced donors was seronegative, whereas the other seven were HCMV-seropositive.

Scientists made TCR beta cDNA using 5'RACE template switching with UMIs. TCRdb re-called the 5' RACE reads and catalogs CDR3 proteins one per entry, DNA excluded. The sample's table shows around 380,000 distinct CDR3 sequences. This receptor was taken from a woman aged 45-60 years in good health. Sequenced: blood T cells: a sorted CD56 or NKG2C T cell subset, CD4+ or CD8+ T cells, or bulk PBMC T cells (not recorded which).

CDR3 protein: CASSLDGTGGVQYF. V and J are TRBV7-8 and TRBJ2-7; there is no DNA to check the TCRdb D call of TRBD1. CDR1 is SGHVS, CDR2 FQNEAQ, per germline. The CDR3 sequence is 14 residues long.